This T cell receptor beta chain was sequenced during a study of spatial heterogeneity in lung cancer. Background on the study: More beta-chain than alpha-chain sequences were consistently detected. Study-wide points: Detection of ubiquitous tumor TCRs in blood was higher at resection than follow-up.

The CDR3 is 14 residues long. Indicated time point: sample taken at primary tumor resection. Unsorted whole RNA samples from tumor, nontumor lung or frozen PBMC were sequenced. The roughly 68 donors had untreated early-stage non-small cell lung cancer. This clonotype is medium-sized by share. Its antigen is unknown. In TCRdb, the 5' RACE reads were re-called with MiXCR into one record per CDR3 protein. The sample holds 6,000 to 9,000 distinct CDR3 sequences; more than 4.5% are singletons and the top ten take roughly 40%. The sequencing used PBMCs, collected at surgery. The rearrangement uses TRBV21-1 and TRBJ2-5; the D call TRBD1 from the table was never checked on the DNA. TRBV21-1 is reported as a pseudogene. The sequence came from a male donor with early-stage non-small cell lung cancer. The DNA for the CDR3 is TGTGCCAGCAGCTCCCCGGACAGAGTTGAGACCCAGTACTTC. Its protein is CASSSPDRVETQYF.